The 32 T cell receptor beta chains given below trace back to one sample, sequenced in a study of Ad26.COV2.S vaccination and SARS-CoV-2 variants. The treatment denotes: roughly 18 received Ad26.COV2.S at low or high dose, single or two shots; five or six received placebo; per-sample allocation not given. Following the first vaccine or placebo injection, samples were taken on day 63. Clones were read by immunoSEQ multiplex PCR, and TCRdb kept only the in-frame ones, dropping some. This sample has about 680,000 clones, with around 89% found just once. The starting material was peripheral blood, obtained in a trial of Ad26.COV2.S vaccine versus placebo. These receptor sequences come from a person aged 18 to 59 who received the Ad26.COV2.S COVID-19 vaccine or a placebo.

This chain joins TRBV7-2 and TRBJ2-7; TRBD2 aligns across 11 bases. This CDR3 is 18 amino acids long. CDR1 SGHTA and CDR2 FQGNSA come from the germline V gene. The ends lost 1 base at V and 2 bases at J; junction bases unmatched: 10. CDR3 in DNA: TGTGCCAGCAGCTTAGAGGGTAGCGGGAGGGGGGGAACCTACGAGCAGTACTTC. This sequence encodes CASSLEGSGRGGTYEQYF.

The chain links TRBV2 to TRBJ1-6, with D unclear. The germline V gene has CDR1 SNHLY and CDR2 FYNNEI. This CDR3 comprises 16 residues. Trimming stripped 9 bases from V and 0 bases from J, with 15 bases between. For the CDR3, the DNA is TGTGCCAGTCGGACGGGAGAAAGCTCCTATAATTCACCCCTCCACTTT. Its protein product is CASRTGESSYNSPLHF.

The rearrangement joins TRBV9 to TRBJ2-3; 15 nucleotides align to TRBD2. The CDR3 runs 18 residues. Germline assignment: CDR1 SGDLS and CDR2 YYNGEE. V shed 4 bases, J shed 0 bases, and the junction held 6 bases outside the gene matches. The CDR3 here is CASSRGLAGGASTDTQYF. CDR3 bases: TGTGCCAGCAGCAGGGGACTAGCGGGAGGTGCTAGCACAGATACGCAGTATTTT. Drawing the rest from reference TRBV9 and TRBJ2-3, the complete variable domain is DSGVTQTPKHLITATGQRVTLRCSPRSGDLSVYWYQQSLDQGLQFLIQYYNGEERAKGNILERFSAQQFPDLHSELNLSSLELGDSALYFCASSRGLAGGASTDTQYFGPGTRLTVL.

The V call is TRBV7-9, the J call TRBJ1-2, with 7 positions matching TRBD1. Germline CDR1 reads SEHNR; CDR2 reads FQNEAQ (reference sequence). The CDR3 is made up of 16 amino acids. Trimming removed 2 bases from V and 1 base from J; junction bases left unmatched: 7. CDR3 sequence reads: CASSLSSRDSNYGYTF. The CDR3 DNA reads TGTGCCAGCAGCTTATCCTCCCGGGACAGTAACTATGGCTACACCTTC.

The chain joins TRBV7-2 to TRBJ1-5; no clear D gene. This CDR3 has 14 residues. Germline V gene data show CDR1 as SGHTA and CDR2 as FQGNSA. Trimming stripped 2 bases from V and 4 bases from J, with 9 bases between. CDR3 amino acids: CASSLSGGNQPQHF. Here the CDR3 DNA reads TGTGCCAGCAGCTTATCAGGTGGAAATCAGCCCCAGCATTTT.

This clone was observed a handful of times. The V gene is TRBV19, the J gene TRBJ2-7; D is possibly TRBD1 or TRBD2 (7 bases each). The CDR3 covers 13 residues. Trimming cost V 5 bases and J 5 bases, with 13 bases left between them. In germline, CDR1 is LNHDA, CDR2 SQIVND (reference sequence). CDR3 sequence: CASSYRGGNEQYF. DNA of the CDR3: TGTGCCAGTAGTTACAGGGGAGGGAACGAGCAGTACTTC.

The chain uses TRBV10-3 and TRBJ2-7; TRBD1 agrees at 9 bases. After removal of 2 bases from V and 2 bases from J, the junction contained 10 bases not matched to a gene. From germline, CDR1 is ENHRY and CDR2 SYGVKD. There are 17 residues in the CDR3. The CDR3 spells CAISEGVGTGLTYEQYF. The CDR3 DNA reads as TGTGCCATCAGTGAGGGTGTCGGGACAGGGCTAACCTACGAGCAGTACTTC.

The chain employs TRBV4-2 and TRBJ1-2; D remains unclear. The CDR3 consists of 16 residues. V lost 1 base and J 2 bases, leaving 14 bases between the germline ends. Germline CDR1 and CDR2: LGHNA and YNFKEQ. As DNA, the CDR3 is TGTGCCAGCAGCCAAGGAGTGGCCGGCGAGAACTATGGCTACACCTTC. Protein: CASSQGVAGENYGYTF.

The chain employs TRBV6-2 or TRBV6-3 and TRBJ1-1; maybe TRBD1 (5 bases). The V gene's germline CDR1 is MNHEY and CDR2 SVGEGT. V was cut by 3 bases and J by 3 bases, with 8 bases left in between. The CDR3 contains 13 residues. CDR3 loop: CASSYRGYTEAFF. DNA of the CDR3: TGTGCCAGCAGTTATAGGGGTTACACTGAAGCTTTCTTT.

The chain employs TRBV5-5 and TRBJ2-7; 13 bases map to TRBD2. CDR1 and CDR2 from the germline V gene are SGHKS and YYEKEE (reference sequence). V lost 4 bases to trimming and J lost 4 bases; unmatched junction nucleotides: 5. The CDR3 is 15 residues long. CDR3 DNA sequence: TGTGCCAGCAGCCCCCGGACTAGCGGGAGTTACGAGCAGTACTTC. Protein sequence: CASSPRTSGSYEQYF.

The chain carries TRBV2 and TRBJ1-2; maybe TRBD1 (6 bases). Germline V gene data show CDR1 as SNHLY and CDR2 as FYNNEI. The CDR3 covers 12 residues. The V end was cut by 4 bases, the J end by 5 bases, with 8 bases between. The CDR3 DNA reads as TGTGCCAGCAGTGTACAGGGTTATGGCTACACCTTC. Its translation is CASSVQGYGYTF.

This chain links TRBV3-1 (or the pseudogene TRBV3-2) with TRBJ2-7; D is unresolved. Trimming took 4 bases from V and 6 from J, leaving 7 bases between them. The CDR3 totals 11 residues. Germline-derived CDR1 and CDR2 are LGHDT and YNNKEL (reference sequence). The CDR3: CASSRNREQYF. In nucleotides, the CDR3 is TGTGCCAGCAGCCGAAACCGCGAGCAGTACTTC.

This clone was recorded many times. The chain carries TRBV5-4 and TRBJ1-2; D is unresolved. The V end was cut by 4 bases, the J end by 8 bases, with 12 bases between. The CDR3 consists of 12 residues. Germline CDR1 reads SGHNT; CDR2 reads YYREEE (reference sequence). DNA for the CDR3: TGTGCCAGCAGCGGCACCAGAGGAGGCTACACCTTC. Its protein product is CASSGTRGGYTF.

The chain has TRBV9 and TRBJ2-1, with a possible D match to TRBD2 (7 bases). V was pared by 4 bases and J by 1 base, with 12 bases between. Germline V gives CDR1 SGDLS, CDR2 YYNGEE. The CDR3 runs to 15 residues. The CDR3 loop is CASSSGGPSYNEQFF. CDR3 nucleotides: TGTGCCAGCAGCTCCGGGGGGCCGTCCTACAATGAGCAGTTCTTC. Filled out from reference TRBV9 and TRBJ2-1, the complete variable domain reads DSGVTQTPKHLITATGQRVTLRCSPRSGDLSVYWYQQSLDQGLQFLIQYYNGEERAKGNILERFSAQQFPDLHSELNLSSLELGDSALYFCASSSGGPSYNEQFFGPGTRLTVL.

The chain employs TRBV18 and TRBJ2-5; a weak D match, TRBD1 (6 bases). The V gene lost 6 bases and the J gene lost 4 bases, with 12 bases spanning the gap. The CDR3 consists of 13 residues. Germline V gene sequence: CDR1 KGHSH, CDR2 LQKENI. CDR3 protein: CASSQGTRETQYF. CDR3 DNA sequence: TGTGCCAGCTCCCAGGGGACCCGAGAGACCCAGTACTTC.

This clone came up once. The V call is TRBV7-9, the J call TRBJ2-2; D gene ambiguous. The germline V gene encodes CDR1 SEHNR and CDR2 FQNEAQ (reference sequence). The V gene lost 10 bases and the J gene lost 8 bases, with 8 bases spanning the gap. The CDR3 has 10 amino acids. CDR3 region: CANEAGELFF. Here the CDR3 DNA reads TGTGCCAACGAGGCGGGGGAGCTGTTTTTT. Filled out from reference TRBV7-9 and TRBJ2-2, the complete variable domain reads DTGVSQNPRHKITKRGQNVTFRCDPISEHNRLYWYRQTLGQGPEFLTYFQNEAQLEKSRLLSDRFSAERPKGSFSTLEIQRTEQGDSAMYLCANEAGELFFGEGSRLTVL.

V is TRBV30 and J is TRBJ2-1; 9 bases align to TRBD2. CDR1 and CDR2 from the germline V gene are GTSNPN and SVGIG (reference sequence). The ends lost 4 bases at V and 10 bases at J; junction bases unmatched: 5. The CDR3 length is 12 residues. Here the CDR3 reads CAWTPAGGEQFF. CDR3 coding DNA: TGTGCCTGGACGCCAGCGGGGGGAGAGCAGTTCTTC.

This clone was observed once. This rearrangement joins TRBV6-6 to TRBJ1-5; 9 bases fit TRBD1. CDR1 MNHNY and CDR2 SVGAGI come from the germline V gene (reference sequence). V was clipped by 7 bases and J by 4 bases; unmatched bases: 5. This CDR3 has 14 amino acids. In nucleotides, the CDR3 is TGTGCCAGCAACCAAGGGACAGGGAATCAGCCCCAGCATTTT. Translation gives CASNQGTGNQPQHF.

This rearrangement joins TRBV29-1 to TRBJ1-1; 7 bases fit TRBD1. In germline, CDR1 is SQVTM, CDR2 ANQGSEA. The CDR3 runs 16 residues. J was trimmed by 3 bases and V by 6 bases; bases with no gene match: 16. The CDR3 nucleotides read TGCAGCGTGGGAGGGGGAACAGGGGAAGGGTACACTGAAGCTTTCTTT. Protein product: CSVGGGTGEGYTEAFF.

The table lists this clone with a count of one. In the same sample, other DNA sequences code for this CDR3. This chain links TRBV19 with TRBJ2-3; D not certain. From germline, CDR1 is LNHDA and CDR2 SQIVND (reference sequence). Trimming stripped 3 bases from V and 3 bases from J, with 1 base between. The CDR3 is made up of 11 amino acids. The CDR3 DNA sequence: TGTGCCAGTAGTATTACAGATACGCAGTATTTT. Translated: CASSITDTQYF.

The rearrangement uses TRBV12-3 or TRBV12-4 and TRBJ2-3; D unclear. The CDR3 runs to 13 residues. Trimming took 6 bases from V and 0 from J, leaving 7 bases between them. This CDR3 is CASRVVSTDTQYF. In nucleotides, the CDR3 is TGTGCCAGCAGGGTCGTTAGCACAGATACGCAGTATTTT.

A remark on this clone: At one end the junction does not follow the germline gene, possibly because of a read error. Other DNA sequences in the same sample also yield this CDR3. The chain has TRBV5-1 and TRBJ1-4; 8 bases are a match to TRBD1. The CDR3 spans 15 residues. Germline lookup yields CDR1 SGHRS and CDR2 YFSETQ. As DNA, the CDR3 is TGCGCCAGCAGCTGGGACAGGAACTCTAATGAAAAACTATTTTTT. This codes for CASSWDRNSNEKLFF.

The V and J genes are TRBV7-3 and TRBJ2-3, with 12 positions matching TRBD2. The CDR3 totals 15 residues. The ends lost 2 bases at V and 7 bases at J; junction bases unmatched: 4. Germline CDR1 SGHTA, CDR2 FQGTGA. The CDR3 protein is CASSLASGGAYTQYF. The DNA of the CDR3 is TGTGCCAGCAGCTTAGCTAGCGGGGGGGCGTATACGCAGTATTTT.

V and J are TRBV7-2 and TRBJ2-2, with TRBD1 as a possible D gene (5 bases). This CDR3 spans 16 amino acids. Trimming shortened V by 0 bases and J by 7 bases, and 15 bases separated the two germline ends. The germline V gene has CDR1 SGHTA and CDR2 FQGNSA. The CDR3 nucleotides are TGTGCCAGCAGCTTAGCGTACGGACCGGACATCGGGGAGCTGTTTTTT. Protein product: CASSLAYGPDIGELFF.

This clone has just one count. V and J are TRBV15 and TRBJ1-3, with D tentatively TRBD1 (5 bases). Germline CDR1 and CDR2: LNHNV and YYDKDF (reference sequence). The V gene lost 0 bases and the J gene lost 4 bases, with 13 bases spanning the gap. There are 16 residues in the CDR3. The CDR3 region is CATSREGGKVGNTIYF. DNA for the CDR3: TGTGCCACCAGCAGAGAGGGGGGGAAGGTGGGAAACACCATATATTTT.

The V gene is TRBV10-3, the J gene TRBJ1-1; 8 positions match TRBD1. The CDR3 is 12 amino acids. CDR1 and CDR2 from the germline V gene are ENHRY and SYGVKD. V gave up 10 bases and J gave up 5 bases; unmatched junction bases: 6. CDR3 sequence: CATRTGRTEAFF. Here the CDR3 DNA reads TGTGCCACCAGGACAGGGCGGACTGAAGCTTTCTTT.

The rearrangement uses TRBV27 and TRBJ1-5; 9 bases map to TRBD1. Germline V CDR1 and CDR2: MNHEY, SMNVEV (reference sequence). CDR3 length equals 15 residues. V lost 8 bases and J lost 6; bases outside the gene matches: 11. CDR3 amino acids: CASRLQGASGQPQHF. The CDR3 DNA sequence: TGTGCCAGCCGCCTACAGGGGGCCTCGGGTCAGCCCCAGCATTTT.

Written as DNA, the CDR3 is TGTGCCAGCAGTTACGGTACCAAAGCCTACGAGCAGTACTTC. This translates into CASSYGTKAYEQYF. The chain recombines TRBV6-2 or TRBV6-3 with TRBJ2-7; no reliable D call. CDR3 size: 14 residues. Germline values: CDR1 MNHEY, CDR2 SVGEGT. Trimming removed 2 bases from V and 2 bases from J, with 10 bases in between.

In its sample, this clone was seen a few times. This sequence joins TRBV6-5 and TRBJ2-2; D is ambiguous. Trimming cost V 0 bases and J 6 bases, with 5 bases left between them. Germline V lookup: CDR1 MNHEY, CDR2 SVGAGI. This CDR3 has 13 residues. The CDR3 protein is CASSYSRAGELFF. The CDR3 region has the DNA TGTGCCAGCAGTTACTCGAGAGCCGGGGAGCTGTTTTTT.

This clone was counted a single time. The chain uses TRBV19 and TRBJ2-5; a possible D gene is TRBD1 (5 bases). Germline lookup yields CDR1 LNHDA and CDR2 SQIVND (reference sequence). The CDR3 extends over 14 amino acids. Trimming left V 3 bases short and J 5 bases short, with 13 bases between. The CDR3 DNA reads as TGTGCCAGTAGTATCGGCAGGGTAGGGGAGACCCAGTACTTC. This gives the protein CASSIGRVGETQYF.

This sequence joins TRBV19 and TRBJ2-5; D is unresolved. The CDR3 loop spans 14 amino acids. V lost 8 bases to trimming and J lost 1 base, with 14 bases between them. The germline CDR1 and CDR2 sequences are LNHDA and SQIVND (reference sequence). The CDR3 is CASSAHSTQETQYF. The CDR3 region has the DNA TGTGCCAGTTCTGCCCACAGTACCCAAGAGACCCAGTACTTC. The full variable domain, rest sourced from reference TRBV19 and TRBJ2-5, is DGGITQSPKYLFRKEGQNVTLSCEQNLNHDAMYWYRQDPGQGLRLIYYSQIVNDFQKGDIAEGYSVSREKKESFPLTVTSAQKNPTAFYLCASSAHSTQETQYFGPGTRLLVL.

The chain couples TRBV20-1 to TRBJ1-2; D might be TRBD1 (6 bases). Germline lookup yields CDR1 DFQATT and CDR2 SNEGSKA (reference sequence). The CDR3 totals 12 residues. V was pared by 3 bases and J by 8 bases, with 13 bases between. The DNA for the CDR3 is TGCAGTGCTAGTCGTCAGGGGACCGGCTACACCTTC. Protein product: CSASRQGTGYTF.